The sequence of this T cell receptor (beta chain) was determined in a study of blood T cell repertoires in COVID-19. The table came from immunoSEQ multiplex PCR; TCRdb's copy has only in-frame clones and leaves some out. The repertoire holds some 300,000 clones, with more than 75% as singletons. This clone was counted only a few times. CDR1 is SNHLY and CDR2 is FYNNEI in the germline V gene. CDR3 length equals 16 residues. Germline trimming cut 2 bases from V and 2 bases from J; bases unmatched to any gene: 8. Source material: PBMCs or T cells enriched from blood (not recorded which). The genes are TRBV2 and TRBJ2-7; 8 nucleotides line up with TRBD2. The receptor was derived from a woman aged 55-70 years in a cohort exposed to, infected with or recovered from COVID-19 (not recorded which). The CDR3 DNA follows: TGTGCCAGCAGTGAAAAAGCGTCTAGCGGGCCCTACGAGCAGTACTTC. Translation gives CASSEKASSGPYEQYF.